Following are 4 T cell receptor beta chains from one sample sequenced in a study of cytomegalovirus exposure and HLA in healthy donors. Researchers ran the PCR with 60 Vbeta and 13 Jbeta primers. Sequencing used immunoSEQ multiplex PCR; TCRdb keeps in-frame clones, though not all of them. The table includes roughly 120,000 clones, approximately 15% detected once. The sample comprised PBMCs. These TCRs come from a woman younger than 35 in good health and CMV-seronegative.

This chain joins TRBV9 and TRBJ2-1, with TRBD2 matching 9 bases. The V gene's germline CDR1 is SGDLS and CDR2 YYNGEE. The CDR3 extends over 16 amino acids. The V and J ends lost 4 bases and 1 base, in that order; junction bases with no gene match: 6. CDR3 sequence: CASSSLAGLSYNEQFF. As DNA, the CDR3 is TGTGCCAGCAGCTCCCTAGCGGGGCTTTCCTACAATGAGCAGTTCTTC.

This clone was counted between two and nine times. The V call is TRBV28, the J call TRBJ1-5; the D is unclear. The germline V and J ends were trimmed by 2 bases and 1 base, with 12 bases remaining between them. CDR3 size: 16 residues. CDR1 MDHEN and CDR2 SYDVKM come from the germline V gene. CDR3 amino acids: CASSLNRGSSNQPQHF. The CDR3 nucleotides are TGTGCCAGCAGTTTAAATCGAGGAAGCAGCAATCAGCCCCAGCATTTT.

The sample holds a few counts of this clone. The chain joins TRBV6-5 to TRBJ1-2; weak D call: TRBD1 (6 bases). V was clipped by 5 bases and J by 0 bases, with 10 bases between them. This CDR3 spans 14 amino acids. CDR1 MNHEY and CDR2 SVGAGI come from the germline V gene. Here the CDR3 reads CASSPGHANYGYTF. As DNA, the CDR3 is TGTGCCAGCAGTCCGGGACACGCTAACTATGGCTACACCTTC.

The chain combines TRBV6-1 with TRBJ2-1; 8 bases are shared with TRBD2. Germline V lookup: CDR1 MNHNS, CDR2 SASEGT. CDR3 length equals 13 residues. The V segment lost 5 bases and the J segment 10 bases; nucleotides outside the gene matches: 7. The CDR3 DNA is TGTGCCAGCAGTCGGGGGGGGAGAAGGGAGCAGTTCTTC. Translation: CASSRGGRREQFF.